A single sample gave rise to the 8 T cell receptor beta chains below, sequenced in a study of blood T cell repertoires in COVID-19. This table comes from immunoSEQ multiplex PCR, and its TCRdb copy is limited to in-frame clones, with some not included. The sample contains some 260,000 clones, around nine tenths of which appear only once. The specimen was peripheral blood. These receptors came from an older woman with COVID-19, enrolled during active disease.

This chain uses TRBV28 with TRBJ2-7; TRBD1 aligns across 7 bases. Germline-derived CDR1 and CDR2 are MDHEN and SYDVKM. The CDR3 totals 13 residues. After removal of 6 bases from V and 4 bases from J, the junction contained 6 bases not matched to a gene. Here the CDR3 reads CASRTGTVYEQYF. CDR3 DNA: TGTGCCAGCAGAACCGGGACAGTATACGAGCAGTACTTC. Combining the CDR3 with reference TRBV28 and TRBJ2-7 gives the whole variable domain DVKVTQSSRYLVKRTGEKVFLECVQDMDHENMFWYRQDPGLGLRLIYFSYDVKMKEKGDIPEGYSVSREKKERFSLILESASTNQTSMYLCASRTGTVYEQYFGPGTRLTVT.

V is TRBV5-6 and J is TRBJ2-7; 7 bases map to TRBD1. The CDR3 totals 15 residues. Germline values: CDR1 SGHDT, CDR2 YYEEEE. Trimming at V came to 1 base and at J to 3 bases, leaving 7 bases not matched to a gene. The CDR3 spells CASSLNRDRLYEQYF. The CDR3 DNA follows: TGTGCCAGCAGCTTGAATAGGGACAGACTCTACGAGCAGTACTTC.

This chain connects TRBV6-2 or TRBV6-3 to TRBJ1-2; D gene unclear. The CDR3 spans 15 residues. Trimming shortened V by 5 bases and J by 4 bases, and 17 bases separated the two germline ends. In germline, CDR1 is MNHEY, CDR2 SVGEGT. In DNA, the CDR3 is TGTGCCAGCAGTGACCGGGATCCGGGGAGCTATGGCTACACCTTC. This codes for CASSDRDPGSYGYTF.

This chain connects TRBV11-3 to TRBJ2-3, with TRBD2 as a possible D gene (6 bases). V shed 0 bases and J shed 3 bases, with 16 bases lying between them. CDR1 is SGHNT, CDR2 YENEEA, per germline. The length of the CDR3 is 17 residues. As DNA, the CDR3 is TGTGCCAGCAGCTTAGATCCTTTCGGGAGAGGGACAGATACGCAGTATTTT. This encodes CASSLDPFGRGTDTQYF.

V and J are TRBV10-3 and TRBJ2-1; 10 nucleotides match TRBD2. Germline lookup yields CDR1 ENHRY and CDR2 SYGVKD. V dropped 4 bases and J dropped 2; count of bases not matched to a gene: 5. The CDR3 is 16 residues long. In nucleotides, the CDR3 is TGTGCCATCAGTGGGACTAGCGGTGTGACCTACAATGAGCAGTTCTTC. Protein: CAISGTSGVTYNEQFF.

CDR3 loop: CASSLDSTYGYTF. The CDR3 DNA is TGTGCCAGCAGCTTGGACAGCACCTATGGCTACACCTTC. The rearrangement joins TRBV5-4 to TRBJ1-2; no firm D call. The CDR3 runs 13 residues. With 0 bases removed from V and 4 bases from J, the gap between germline ends came to 7 bases. Germline V gene data show CDR1 as SGHNT and CDR2 as YYREEE (reference sequence). The whole variable domain, filled in from reference TRBV5-4 and TRBJ1-2, reads ETGVTQSPTHLIKTRGQQVTLRCSSQSGHNTVSWYQQALGQGPQFIFQYYREEENGRGNFPPRFSGLQFPNYSSELNVNALELDDSALYLCASSLDSTYGYTFGSGTRLTVV.

V usage is TRBV2 and J usage is TRBJ2-5, with 9 bases matching TRBD1. In germline, CDR1 is SNHLY, CDR2 FYNNEI. CDR3 length: 14 residues. After removal of 6 bases from V and 5 bases from J, the junction contained 7 bases not matched to a gene. The CDR3: CASSSNRGHETQYF. Here the CDR3 DNA reads TGTGCCAGCAGCTCTAACAGGGGGCATGAGACCCAGTACTTC.

The V and J genes are TRBV5-6 and TRBJ1-4; 9 bases align to TRBD1. CDR1 and CDR2 from the germline V gene are SGHDT and YYEEEE. The CDR3 is made up of 16 amino acids. J lost 3 bases, V lost 3 bases, and 6 bases had no gene match. The CDR3 protein is CASSWGTGSANEKLFF. CDR3 in DNA: TGTGCCAGCAGCTGGGGGACAGGGTCTGCTAATGAAAAACTGTTTTTT.